These 10 T cell receptor beta chains share one sample of origin, sequenced in a study of cytomegalovirus exposure and HLA in healthy donors. Use of 60 Vbeta and 13 Jbeta primers characterized the PCR. The assay was immunoSEQ multiplex PCR, and TCRdb's table has in-frame clones only and misses some. Of 140,000 to 150,000 clones listed, 72% are singletons. What was sequenced was PBMCs. The receptors shown here come from a man between 40 and 49 years old in good health and CMV-seronegative.

This clone was seen a handful of times. V is TRBV9 and J is TRBJ2-1; 8 bases align to TRBD2. This CDR3 is built from 14 residues. V was clipped by 4 bases and J by 5 bases; unmatched bases: 5. The V gene's germline CDR1 is SGDLS and CDR2 YYNGEE. The CDR3 sequence: CASSRTGGNNEQFF. The CDR3 DNA is TGTGCCAGCAGCCGGACGGGGGGGAACAATGAGCAGTTCTTC.

J is TRBJ1-5 and V is TRBV18, with 7 bases fitting TRBD1. Germline CDR1 is KGHSH and CDR2 is LQKENI. Trimming cost V 3 bases and J 6 bases; bases outside gene matches: 8. The CDR3 contains 15 residues. DNA for the CDR3: TGTGCCAGCTCACCCGGTCAGGGGGAGGCTCAGCCCCAGCATTTT. As protein: CASSPGQGEAQPQHF.

Only one count was recorded for this clone. The V call is TRBV4-2, the J call TRBJ2-3; 12 nucleotides line up with TRBD2. J was trimmed by 3 bases and V by 1 base; bases with no gene match: 8. Germline V CDR1 and CDR2: LGHNA, YNFKEQ. CDR3 size: 18 residues. The CDR3 loop is CASSQVVTSGGRTDTQYF. The CDR3 region has the DNA TGTGCCAGCAGCCAAGTAGTTACTAGCGGGGGGAGGACAGATACGCAGTATTTT.

With regard to this clone: One end of the junction does not line up with germline, which may come from a read error. This chain connects TRBV11-2 to TRBJ1-4; 8 bases match TRBD1. The length of the CDR3 is 16 residues. CDR1 is SGHAT, CDR2 FQNNGV, per germline. CDR3 nucleotides: TGTGCCAGCAGCCTAGAGACCGGACAGGGTTGGGAAAAACTGTTTTTT. Amino acid sequence: CASSLETGQGWEKLFF.

The chain links TRBV5-1 to TRBJ2-5, with D perhaps matching TRBD1 (6 bases). The J call may be in error: the DNA end matches TRBJ2-7 better. Germline assignment: CDR1 SGHRS and CDR2 YFSETQ. The CDR3 is made up of 13 amino acids. CDR3 sequence (DNA): TGCGCCAGCAGCCATACAGGGCCCTACGAGCAGTACTTC. Translated, it gives CASSHTGPYEQYF.

This clone has only one observation. One junction end does not reproduce the germline sequence, and a read error may be involved. The rearrangement links TRBV5-4 to TRBJ2-7; 11 bases are a match to TRBD2. The CDR3 consists of 15 residues. CDR1 is SGHNT, CDR2 YYREEE, per germline (reference sequence). This CDR3 reads CASSVRTSGSYGQYF. CDR3 DNA: TGTGCCAGCAGCGTTCGAACTAGCGGGAGCTACGGGCAGTACTTC. The complete variable domain, with remaining parts taken from reference TRBV5-4 and TRBJ2-7, reads ETGVTQSPTHLIKTRGQQVTLRCSSQSGHNTVSWYQQALGQGPQFIFQYYREEENGRGNFPPRFSGLQFPNYSSELNVNALELDDSALYLCASSVRTSGSYGQYFGPGTRLTVT.

The chain employs TRBV11-3 and TRBJ2-1; 11 bases agree with TRBD2. This CDR3 has 15 amino acids. J lost 3 bases, V lost 6 bases, and 4 bases had no gene match. Germline loops: CDR1 SGHNT, CDR2 YENEEA. CDR3 loop: CASSSTSGNYNEQFF. The CDR3, as DNA: TGTGCCAGCAGTTCGACTAGCGGGAACTACAATGAGCAGTTCTTC.

Only a few counts were recorded for this clone. The genes are TRBV10-3 and TRBJ2-3, with a possible D match to TRBD1 (6 bases). The V gene's germline CDR1 is ENHRY and CDR2 SYGVKD. The ends were cut back, 0 bases at V and 2 bases at J, with 12 bases in the middle. The CDR3 is made up of 16 amino acids. CDR3 DNA: TGTGCCATCAGTGAGTCCGGACAGACCATCACAGATACGCAGTATTTT. It is translated as CAISESGQTITDTQYF.

The genes are TRBV15 and TRBJ2-3; D uncertain. Per the germline V gene, CDR1 is LNHNV and CDR2 is YYDKDF (reference sequence). Trimming cost V 3 bases and J 5 bases, with 12 bases left between them. The CDR3 length is 14 residues. The CDR3 region has the DNA TGTGCCACCAGCAGGTTCAGTCAGGTAGATACGCAGTATTTT. It is translated as CATSRFSQVDTQYF.

This chain connects TRBV6-6 to TRBJ2-1, with 11 bases matching TRBD2. The V and J ends lost 6 bases and 5 bases, in that order; junction bases with no gene match: 9. There are 16 residues in the CDR3. Looked up from germline, CDR1 is MNHNY and CDR2 is SVGAGI (reference sequence). The CDR3 DNA is TGTGCCAGCAGCCCCCGGGGGACTAGCGGTCACAATGAGCAGTTCTTC. This gives the protein CASSPRGTSGHNEQFF.